Detailed here is one TCR beta chain. The sample originates from a study of shared clonotypes between healthy human individuals. The protocol was immunoSEQ multiplex PCR, while the TCRdb copy is restricted to in-frame clones and leaves out a portion. The table has approximately 740,000 clones, about 92% seen once. CD45RO negativity and positive selection for CCR7 defined naive CD8 cells, a population that excluded terminally differentiated effector memory CD45RA+ cells. This CDR3 is built from 14 residues. V was pared by 4 bases and J by 5 bases, with 15 bases between. The V gene's germline CDR1 is WSHSY and CDR2 SAAADI.

The receptor's source is a man younger than 40 in good health. V usage is TRBV10-2 and J usage is TRBJ2-7; D may match TRBD1 or TRBD2 (5 bases each). Sequencing input: naive CD8+ T cells sorted from blood. CDR3 nucleotide sequence: TGCGCCAGCAGTGGGTCCTTAGGGGAGAACGAGCAGTACTTC. Its translation is CASSGSLGENEQYF.